This T cell receptor beta chain was captured in a study of cytomegalovirus exposure and HLA in healthy donors. Study results and limitations: V- and J-gene trimming of TCR beta was linked (in a later analysis) to a missense DCLRE1C variant. Cytomegalovirus status, reportedly, was diagnosed with high specificity and sensitivity by the classifier. In a later analysis, compared with equally common non-associated chains, HLA-associated beta chains were more expanded.

The study ran its PCR with 60 Vbeta and 13 Jbeta primers. TCRdb keeps only in-frame clones here, not all; method: immunoSEQ multiplex PCR. This table holds around 200,000 clones, about 83% found once. Losses at the gene ends were 2 bases for V and 4 bases for J; bases not matched to a gene: 4. The CDR3 contains 15 residues. The V gene's germline CDR1 is KGHSH and CDR2 LQKENI. With regard to this clone: Antigen specificity is unknown.

This TCR was sampled from a woman in her 50s in good health and CMV-seropositive. The gene calls are TRBV18 and TRBJ1-5; the match to TRBD1 covers 8 bases. Sequences were obtained from PBMCs. The CDR3 region is CASSPEQGGNQPQHF. CDR3 bases: TGTGCCAGCTCACCAGAACAGGGGGGAAATCAGCCCCAGCATTTT.